This T cell receptor beta chain was identified in a study of T cell responses to AZD1222 COVID-19 vaccine (dated by TCRdb to the early 2020s). With respect to the entire study: Because spike-specific TCR depth and breadth did not differ between the two schedules, AZD1222 recipients who got a second dose at roughly 4 weeks were pooled with those who got a second dose at roughly 12 weeks. TCR sequencing was performed for fewer than 250 trial participants, of whom about 200 were given two doses of AZD1222 and 26 were given two doses of MenACWY control vaccine. Trial participants were enrolled by age into 18-55, 56-69 and 70-plus year subgroups, with roughly 160, 29 and 62 TCR-sequenced participants respectively. Results and caveats for the whole study, not just this receptor: After two AZD1222 doses, spike-specific TCR breadth and depth were significantly higher than at day 0 and than in MenACWY recipients. Reportedly, close to half of the unique spike-specific TCRs recognized epitopes lying outside the regions that are mutated in the B.1.351 and B.1.1.7 variants. CD4 TCRs associated with the vaccine covered the entire spike protein, and the dominant responses were in regions 160-218 and 743-854. Only six AZD1222 recipients were SARS-CoV-2 seropositive at baseline, limiting conclusions about previously exposed vaccinees. Most participants were white British and females outnumbered males, and the authors suggested that clonal diversity may have been underestimated. In the small 56-69-year group, the increase in depth fell short of significance, most likely because of low power. Because no samples from the day 14 peak response were available, repertoires could be characterized only after the peak T cell response.

Relative to germline, V is 6 bases shorter and J is 2 bases shorter, with 5 bases between their ends. Counted from cysteine to phenylalanine, this CDR3 has 12 amino acids. Solely the CDR3 DNA is kept, with 36 bases framed from the first base. The CDR3 regions of human TCRbeta chains were analyzed by immunosequencing. Turning to the authors' computational methods: TCRs in the repertoires were matched against a reference library of SARS-CoV-2-specific TCRs that had been generated with the MIRA antigen-specificity platform. Breadth was defined as the fraction of unique TCRs that were SARS-CoV-2-associated. Depth was defined as the fraction of total T cells that were SARS-CoV-2-associated. Each spike-specific TCR was assigned to its reactive spike region and to a CD4 or CD8 class using the MIRA data. Log10-transformed breadth and depth values were compared by one-way ANOVA with Sidak's multiple comparisons tests. The table was pulled from immuneACCESS by TCRdb, which kept in-frame rearrangements only. Such tables lose some clones; where checked, under half of the loss comes from unresolved V genes, and the rest has no known cause. The V and J calls and clone size were taken over from that table, and D and trimming were inferred from the DNA. The sample includes about 60,000 clones, with approximately 86% observed a single time. Of the sample, roughly 17% is held by the ten largest clones.

This clone was recorded a few times. Its recognized antigen is unknown. Base qualities were left out, and no much larger clone turns up one base away. What this sample's time point label stands for: baseline before first vaccination. Vaccinee samples were obtained from the UK trials COV001 and COV002, which included a single-blind randomized controlled phase 2/3 trial of AZD1222 (ChAdOx1 nCoV-19) in healthy adults. For TCRbeta chain sequencing, PBMC samples from trial participants were taken at day 0 and at day 28 after the second dose. This sequence uses TRBV12-3 or TRBV12-4 and TRBJ1-3; the D gene remains uncertain. This specimen consisted of peripheral blood, obtained on day 0 of AZD1222 vaccination. This sequence was found in an adult in good health. Here the CDR3 is given as CASSPPGNTIYF. The base sequence is TGTGCCAGCAGCCCTCCTGGAAACACCATATATTTT.